This T cell receptor beta chain was identified during a study of blood T cells in healthy people across ages. PCR was performed a second time for about 7 to 11 cycles using a sample-barcoded 5' primer and a J-beta primer mix. All cDNA molecules were each tagged by a template-switch adaptor with 12 random nucleotides. One entry per CDR3 protein results from TCRdb running MiXCR on the 5' RACE reads. Among around 1,800,000 distinct CDR3 sequences listed, approximately 40% were seen once. Comment on this clonotype: Its target is unknown.

Study conclusions and caveats: Estimated diversity that came from one million T cells was considered an underestimate. CMV infection status of these donors was not known.

CDR3 length equals 15 residues. Trimming took 10 bases from V and 7 from J, leaving 22 bases between them. Germline CDR1 is MDHEN and CDR2 is SYDVKM. The genes are TRBV28 and TRBJ1-4; unclear D gene. The specimen was blood. The source is a human donor in good health. DNA of the CDR3: TGTGCCACCGAACCCCCTGGAGAGTTCGGTGAAAAACTGTTTTTT. This sequence encodes CATEPPGEFGEKLFF.